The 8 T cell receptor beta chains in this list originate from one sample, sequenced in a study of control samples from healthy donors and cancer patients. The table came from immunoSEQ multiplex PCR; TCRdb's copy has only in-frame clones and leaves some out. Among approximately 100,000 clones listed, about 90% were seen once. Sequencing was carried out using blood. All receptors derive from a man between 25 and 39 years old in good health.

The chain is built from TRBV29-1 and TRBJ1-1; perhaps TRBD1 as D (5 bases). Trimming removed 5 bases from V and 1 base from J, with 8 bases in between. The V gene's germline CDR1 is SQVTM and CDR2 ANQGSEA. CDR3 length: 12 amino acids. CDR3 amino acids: CSVPQGNTEAFF. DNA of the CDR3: TGCAGCGTTCCTCAGGGGAACACTGAAGCTTTCTTT.

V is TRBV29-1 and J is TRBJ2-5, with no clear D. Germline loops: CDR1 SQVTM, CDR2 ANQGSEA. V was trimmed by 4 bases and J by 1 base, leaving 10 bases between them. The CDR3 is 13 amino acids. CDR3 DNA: TGCAGCGTTGGCGTGATACTCCAAGAGACCCAGTACTTC. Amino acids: CSVGVILQETQYF.

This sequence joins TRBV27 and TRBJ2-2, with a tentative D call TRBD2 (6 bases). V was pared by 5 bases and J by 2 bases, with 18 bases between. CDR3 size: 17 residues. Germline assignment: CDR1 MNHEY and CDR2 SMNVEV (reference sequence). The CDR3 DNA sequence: TGTGCCAGCAGTCTTCTCGGGAGAGGGCCTAACACCGGGGAGCTGTTTTTT. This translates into CASSLLGRGPNTGELFF.

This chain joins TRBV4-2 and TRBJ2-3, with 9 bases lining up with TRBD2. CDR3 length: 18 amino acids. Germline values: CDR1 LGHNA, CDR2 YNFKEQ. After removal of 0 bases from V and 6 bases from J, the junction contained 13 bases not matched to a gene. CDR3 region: CASSQESLFSGSPDTQYF. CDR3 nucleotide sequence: TGTGCCAGCAGCCAAGAAAGCTTGTTTAGCGGGAGTCCTGATACGCAGTATTTT.

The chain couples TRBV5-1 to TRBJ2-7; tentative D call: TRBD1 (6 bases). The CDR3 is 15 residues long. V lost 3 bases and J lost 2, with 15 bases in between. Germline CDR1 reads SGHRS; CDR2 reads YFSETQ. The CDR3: CASSSLQGSPYEQYF. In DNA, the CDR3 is TGCGCCAGCAGCTCGCTACAGGGATCACCCTACGAGCAGTACTTC.

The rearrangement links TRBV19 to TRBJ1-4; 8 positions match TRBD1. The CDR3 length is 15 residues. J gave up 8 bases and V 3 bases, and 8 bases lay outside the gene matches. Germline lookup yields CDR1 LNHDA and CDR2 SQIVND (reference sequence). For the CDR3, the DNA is TGTGCCAGTAGTATTTCAAGGACAGGGCGGGAAAAACTGTTTTTT. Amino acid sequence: CASSISRTGREKLFF.

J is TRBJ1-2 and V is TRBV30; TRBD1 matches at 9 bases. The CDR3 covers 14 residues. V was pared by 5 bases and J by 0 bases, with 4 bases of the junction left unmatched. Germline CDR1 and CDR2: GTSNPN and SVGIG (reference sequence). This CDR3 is CAWATGGANYGYTF. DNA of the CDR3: TGTGCCTGGGCGACAGGGGGAGCTAACTATGGCTACACCTTC.

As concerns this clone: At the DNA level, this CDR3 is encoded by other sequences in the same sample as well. CDR3 coding DNA: TGTGCCAGCAGTTACTCGAGGGGGCACGAGCAGTACTTC. This codes for CASSYSRGHEQYF. The V gene is TRBV6-5, the J gene TRBJ2-7, with 7 bases matching TRBD1. The CDR3 sequence is 13 residues long. In germline, CDR1 is MNHEY, CDR2 SVGAGI. V gave up 0 bases and J gave up 5 bases; unmatched junction bases: 1.